This T cell receptor beta chain was profiled in a study of OX40 agonist ivuxolimab in advanced cancers. General notes on the study: Ivuxolimab, which targeted the costimulatory receptor OX40 (CD134), was an agonistic, fully human IgG2 monoclonal antibody. Peripheral TCRbeta sequencing was intended to test whether TCR sequence diversity was altered and clonal T-cell expansion was caused by ivuxolimab. Among the roughly 50 dose-escalation patients, some 20 had hepatocellular carcinoma, 15 melanoma, 9 renal cell carcinoma and 9 head and neck cancer. Prior anti-PD-1, anti-PD-L1 or anti-CTLA-4 therapy was permitted, and roughly two fifths of dose-escalation patients had received checkpoint inhibitors. In the dose-escalation cohort, 70% to 90% of patients were male, and the mean age was roughly 60 years with a range of roughly 20 to 85. Partial responses were achieved by three dose-escalation patients, of whom one had hepatocellular carcinoma and two had cutaneous melanoma. Intravenous ivuxolimab was administered to patients every 2 weeks at six dose levels: 0.01, 0.1, 0.3, 1.5, 3 and 10 mg/kg. The paper reports the monotherapy dose-escalation portion (N of about 54 patients) of the phase I ivuxolimab trial.

V is reduced by 10 bases and J by 2 bases, leaving a spacing of 8 bases between them. The CDR3 covers 11 residues, taking in both the cysteine and the phenylalanine. The kept DNA is CDR3 alone, 33 bases in frame from the first base. From the germline V gene, CDR1 is MDHEN and CDR2 is SYDVKM. Study-level results and caveats: The antigen specificity of the peripheral T cells that underwent clonal expansion was not determined. In the 0.1-3.0 mg/kg groups, partial responders were among the patients with the lowest normalized peripheral clonal expansion, particularly in CD8+ T cells. Low levels of normalized T-cell clonal expansion were also shown by some nonresponding patients. Clonal expansion of both CD4+ and CD8+ blood T cells was observed from baseline to week 6 at doses 0.1 to 3.0 mg/kg. After ivuxolimab, expanded clones were on average more numerous among CD8+ T cells than among CD4+ T cells.

Regarding this clone: This clone's antigen is unknown. There are no base qualities to consult, and no much larger clone falls within one base.

Genomic DNA was extracted from sorted cells for sequencing of the TCRbeta CDR3 region. TCRbeta CDR3 regions were sequenced using the immunoSEQ Assay. As stored in TCRdb, this immuneACCESS dataset retains in-frame rearrangements with V and J assigned. A fraction of the clones does not appear; measured against another copy, unresolved V genes explain less than half of the discrepancy, and the remainder lacks a known reason. The sample data list about 49,000 clones, and about four fifths of these were observed just once. Of the sample, around 13% falls within the top ten clones. Patients with a history of autoimmune disease or receiving systemic immunosuppression were excluded from the trial. Peripheral blood for TCR sequencing was drawn from every dose cohort at baseline, at cycle 4 day 1 and at cycle 7 day 1. Samples were obtained from an open-label, multicenter, first-in-human phase I dose-escalation trial of ivuxolimab. Adults with locally advanced or metastatic melanoma, renal cell carcinoma, hepatocellular carcinoma or head and neck squamous cell carcinoma were enrolled in the trial. CD4+ and CD8+ T cells were sorted separately from peripheral blood before TCR sequencing.

The sequence was obtained from an adult with an advanced solid tumor such as melanoma, head and neck, liver or kidney cancer. Recombination joined TRBV28 with TRBJ1-2, with an unclear D gene assignment. The source was CD4+ or CD8+ T cells sorted from blood, collected in a trial of the OX40 agonist ivuxolimab. The CDR3 is CATGKNYGYTF. At the DNA level, the sequence is TGTGCCACTGGGAAGAACTATGGCTACACCTTC.